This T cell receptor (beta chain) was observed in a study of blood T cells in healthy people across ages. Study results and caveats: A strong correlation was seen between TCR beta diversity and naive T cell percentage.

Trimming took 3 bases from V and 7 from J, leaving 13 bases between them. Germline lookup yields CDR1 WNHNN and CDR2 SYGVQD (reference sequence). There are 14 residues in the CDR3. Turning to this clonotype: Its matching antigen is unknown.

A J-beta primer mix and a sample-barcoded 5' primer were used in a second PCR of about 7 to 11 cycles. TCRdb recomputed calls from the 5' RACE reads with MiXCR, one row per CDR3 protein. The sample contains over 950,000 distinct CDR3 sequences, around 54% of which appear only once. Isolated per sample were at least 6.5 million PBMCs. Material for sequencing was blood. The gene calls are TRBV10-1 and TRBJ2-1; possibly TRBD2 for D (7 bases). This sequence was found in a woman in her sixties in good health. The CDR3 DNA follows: TGCGCCAGCAGTGAAGGGGGGGCGAGGAATGAGCAGTTCTTC. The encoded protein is CASSEGGARNEQFF.